The clone carrying this T cell receptor beta chain was counted between two and nine times. The antigen remains undetermined. The CDR3 runs 15 residues. V was pared by 5 bases and J by 1 base, with 5 bases of the junction left unmatched. A J-beta primer mix and a sample-barcoded 5' primer were used in a second PCR of roughly 6 to 12 cycles. Via MiXCR, TCRdb re-called the 5' RACE reads, giving one row per CDR3 protein. There are more than 650,000 distinct CDR3 sequences in the sample; about 20% occur only once, and approximately 20% lies in the top ten. The sample comes from a study of blood T cells in healthy people across ages. Study results and caveats: In these data, TCR beta diversity tracked strongly with naive T cell percentage.

This sequence was found in a man between 70 and 80 years old in good health. Sequenced: blood. The rearrangement links TRBV12-3 or TRBV12-4 to TRBJ1-2, with 9 bases aligning to TRBD1. CDR3 nucleotides: TGTGCCAGCAGTCTACAGACAGGGGGTAACTATGGCTACACCTTC. It codes for CASSLQTGGNYGYTF.